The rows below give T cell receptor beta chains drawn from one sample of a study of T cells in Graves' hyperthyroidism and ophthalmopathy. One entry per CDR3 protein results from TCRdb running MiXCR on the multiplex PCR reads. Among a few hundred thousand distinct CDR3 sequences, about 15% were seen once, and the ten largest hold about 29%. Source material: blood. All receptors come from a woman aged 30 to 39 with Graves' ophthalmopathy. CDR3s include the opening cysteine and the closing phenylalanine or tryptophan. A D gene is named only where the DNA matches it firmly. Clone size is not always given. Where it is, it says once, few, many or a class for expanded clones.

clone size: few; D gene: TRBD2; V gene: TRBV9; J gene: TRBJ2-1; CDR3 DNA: TGTGCCAGCAGCGTAGCGTTACTAGCGGATGACAATGAGCAGTTCTTC; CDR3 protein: CASSVALLADDNEQFF
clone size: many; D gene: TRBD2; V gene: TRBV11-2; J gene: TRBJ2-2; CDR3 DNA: TGTGCCAGCAGCTTAGATCCTAGCGGGAGCTCCGGGGAGCTGTTTTTT; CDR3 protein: CASSLDPSGSSGELFF
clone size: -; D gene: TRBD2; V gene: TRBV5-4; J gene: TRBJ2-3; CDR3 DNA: TGTGCCAGCAGCCCCGGGGTAGCGGGGTCAGATACGCAGTATTTT; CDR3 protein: CASSPGVAGSDTQYF
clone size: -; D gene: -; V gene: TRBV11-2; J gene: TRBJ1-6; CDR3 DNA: TGTGCCAGCAGCTCCGAGACCTATAATTCACCCCTCCACTTT; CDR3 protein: CASSSETYNSPLHF
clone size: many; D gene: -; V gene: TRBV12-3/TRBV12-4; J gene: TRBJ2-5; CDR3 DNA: TGTGCCAGCAGTTTCGCCGGGAGTCAGAGATTGGCCCAGTACTTC; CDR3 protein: CASSFAGSQRLAQYF
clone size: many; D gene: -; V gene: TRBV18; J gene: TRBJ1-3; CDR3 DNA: TGTGCCAGCTCAACGGGGGTAGGAAACACCATATATTTT; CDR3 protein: CASSTGVGNTIYF
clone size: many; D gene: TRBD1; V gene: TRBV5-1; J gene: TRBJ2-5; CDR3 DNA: TGCGCCAGCAGCTTGGACGGGACAGGGAACCAAGAGACCCAGTACTTC; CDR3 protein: CASSLDGTGNQETQYF
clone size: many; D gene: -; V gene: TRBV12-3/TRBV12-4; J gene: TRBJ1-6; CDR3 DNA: TGTGCCAGCAGTTATGAGGCGGGATCACCCCTCCACTTT; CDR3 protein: CASSYEAGSPLHF
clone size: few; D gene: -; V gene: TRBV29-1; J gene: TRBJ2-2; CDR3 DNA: TGCAGCGTGTTAGTAACCGGGGAGCTGTTTTTT; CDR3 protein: CSVLVTGELFF
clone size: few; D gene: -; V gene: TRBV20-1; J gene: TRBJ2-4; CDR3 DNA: TGCAGTGCTAGAGACCCAAGGGTATCCAAAAACATTCAGTACTTC; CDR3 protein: CSARDPRVSKNIQYF
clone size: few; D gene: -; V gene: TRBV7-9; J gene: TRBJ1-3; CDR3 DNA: TGTGCCAGCAGCCTTCCCGCGGGTTTGGGCTCTGGAAACACCATATATTTT; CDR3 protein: CASSLPAGLGSGNTIYF
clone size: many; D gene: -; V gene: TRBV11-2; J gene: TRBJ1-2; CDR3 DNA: TGTGCCAGCAGCTTACCAAGCTATGGCTACACCTTC; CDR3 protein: CASSLPSYGYTF
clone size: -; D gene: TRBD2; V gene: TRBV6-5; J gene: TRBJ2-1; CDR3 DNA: TGTGCCAGCAGTTATGAGACTAGCGGGACGAATGAGCAGTTCTTC; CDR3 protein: CASSYETSGTNEQFF
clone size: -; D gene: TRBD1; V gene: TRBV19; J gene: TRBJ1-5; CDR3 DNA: TGTGCCAGTAGTGCCGCAGGGGGCGGCAATCAGCCCCAGCATTTT; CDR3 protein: CASSAAGGGNQPQHF
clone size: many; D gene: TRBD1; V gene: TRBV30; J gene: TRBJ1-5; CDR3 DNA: TGTGCCTGGAGAGGGACAGGGGGCGGTCAGCCCCAGCATTTT; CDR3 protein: CAWRGTGGGQPQHF
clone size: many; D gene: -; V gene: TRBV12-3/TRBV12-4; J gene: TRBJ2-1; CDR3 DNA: TGTGCCAGCACCCCGGGTTCGTTGGGTGAGCAGTTCTTC; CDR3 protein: CASTPGSLGEQFF
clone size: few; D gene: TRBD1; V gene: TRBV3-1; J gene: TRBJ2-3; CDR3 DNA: TGTGCCAGCAGCCCTCGAGGGGGCTTCACAGATACGCAGTATTTT; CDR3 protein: CASSPRGGFTDTQYF
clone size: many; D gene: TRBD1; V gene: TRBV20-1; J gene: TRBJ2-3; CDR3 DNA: TGCAGTGCTGTGGACAGGACGACTAGCACAGATACGCAGTATTTT; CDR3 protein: CSAVDRTTSTDTQYF
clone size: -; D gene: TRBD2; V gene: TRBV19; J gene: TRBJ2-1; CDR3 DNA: TGTGCCAGTAGTGAAACCGACAGCGGGGAGGAGTTCTTC; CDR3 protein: CASSETDSGEEFF
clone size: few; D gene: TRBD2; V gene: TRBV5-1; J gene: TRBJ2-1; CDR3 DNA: TGCGCCAGCAGCTTTCTAGGACTAGCCCTCCCCTTAACCTACAATGAGCAGTTCTTC; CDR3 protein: CASSFLGLALPLTYNEQFF
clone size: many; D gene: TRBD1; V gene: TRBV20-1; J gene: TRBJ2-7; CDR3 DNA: TGCAGTGCGGAGCCGGGGACAGCCAACTACGAGCAGTACTTC; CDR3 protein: CSAEPGTANYEQYF
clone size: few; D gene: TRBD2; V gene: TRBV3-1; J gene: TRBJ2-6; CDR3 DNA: TGTGCCAGCAGCCAAGCCGGGGGCGGGAGGGGGGCCAACGTCCTGACTTTC; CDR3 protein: CASSQAGGGRGANVLTF
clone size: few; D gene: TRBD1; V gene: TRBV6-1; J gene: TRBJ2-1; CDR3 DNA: TGTGCCAGCACCGAAGACAGGGCCTCCCGCAATGAGCAGTTCTTC; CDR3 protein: CASTEDRASRNEQFF
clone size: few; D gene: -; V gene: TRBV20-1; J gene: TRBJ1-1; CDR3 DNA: TGCAGTGCTAGCCAGGATAGGAACACTGAAGCTTTCTTT; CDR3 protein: CSASQDRNTEAFF
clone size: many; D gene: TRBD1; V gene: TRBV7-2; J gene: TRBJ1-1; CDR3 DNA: TGTGCCAGCGAAGGCAAATTCCGGGACAGTGAAGCTTTCTTT; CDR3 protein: CASEGKFRDSEAFF
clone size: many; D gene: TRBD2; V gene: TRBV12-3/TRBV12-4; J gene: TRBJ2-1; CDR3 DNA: TGTGCCGGGGGGGACTACAATGAGCAGTTCTTC; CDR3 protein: CAGGDYNEQFF